Presented here are 19 T cell receptor beta chains from one specimen sequenced in a study of T cells in Graves' hyperthyroidism and ophthalmopathy. Using RNA transcripts as the source, TCR beta CDR3 regions were amplified. Researchers ran a first-round RT-PCR on the TCR CDR3 using the HTBI primer set. In TCRdb, the multiplex PCR reads were re-called with MiXCR into one record per CDR3 protein. The table has about 350,000 distinct CDR3 sequences, roughly 13% seen once; the top ten hold 34%. Sequenced: blood. Source of these receptors: a woman in her thirties or forties with Graves' ophthalmopathy.

This clonotype was seen at least ten times. The chain couples TRBV11-3 to TRBJ2-1; 8 positions match TRBD2. The germline V gene has CDR1 SGHNT and CDR2 YENEEA. Unmatched junction bases numbered 5, after V lost 1 base and J lost 6 bases. The CDR3 length is 15 residues. The CDR3 DNA reads TGTGCCAGCAGCTTAGTAGACGGGGGGGTCAATGAGCAGTTCTTC. This sequence encodes CASSLVDGGVNEQFF.

The chain carries TRBV20-1 and TRBJ2-1; D remains unclear. Per germline, CDR1 DFQATT and CDR2 SNEGSKA (reference sequence). Trimming shortened V by 0 bases and J by 1 base, and 13 bases separated the two germline ends. This CDR3 has 16 amino acids. CDR3 protein: CSARDKDSPSYNEQFF. The CDR3 nucleotides read TGCAGTGCTAGAGATAAAGACTCCCCATCCTACAATGAGCAGTTCTTC.

This clonotype was seen a few times. The chain joins TRBV30 to TRBJ1-1, with D tentatively TRBD1 (5 bases). Trimming shortened V by 0 bases and J by 8 bases, and 10 bases separated the two germline ends. CDR3 length: 12 residues. Per the germline V gene, CDR1 is GTSNPN and CDR2 is SVGIG (reference sequence). The CDR3 region has the DNA TGTGCCTGGAGTGTCGAGGGGCGGGAAGCTTTCTTT. Translated, it gives CAWSVEGREAFF.

The chain employs TRBV11-3 and TRBJ2-2; D is unclear. The CDR3 loop spans 14 amino acids. Looked up from germline, CDR1 is SGHNT and CDR2 is YENEEA. V shed 2 bases and J shed 2 bases, with 6 bases lying between them. CDR3 bases: TGTGCCAGCAGCTTAAACGGCAACACCGGGGAGCTGTTTTTT. Amino acid sequence: CASSLNGNTGELFF.

On this clonotype: This may arise from a read error, as a much more abundant clone is one base away. The chain combines TRBV6-1 with TRBJ2-1; 8 bases line up with TRBD1. This CDR3 is built from 15 residues. Germline loops: CDR1 MNHNS, CDR2 SASEGT. V trimming: 7 bases; J trimming: 4 bases; junction bases outside the gene matches: 9. The CDR3 nucleotides are TGTGCCAGCACACTGAGCCGGGACAGGTACAATGAGCAGTTCTTC. Protein sequence: CASTLSRDRYNEQFF.

This clonotype was seen more than once but under ten times. The chain is built from TRBV9 and TRBJ2-1; 10 bases are shared with TRBD2. The CDR3 loop spans 14 amino acids. Trimming removed 1 base from V and 10 bases from J; junction bases left unmatched: 5. Per germline, CDR1 SGDLS and CDR2 YYNGEE. The CDR3 sequence is CASSVRAGGPEQFF. CDR3 nucleotides: TGTGCCAGCAGCGTACGAGCGGGGGGGCCCGAGCAGTTCTTC. The full variable domain, completed using reference TRBV9 and TRBJ2-1, is DSGVTQTPKHLITATGQRVTLRCSPRSGDLSVYWYQQSLDQGLQFLIQYYNGEERAKGNILERFSAQQFPDLHSELNLSSLELGDSALYFCASSVRAGGPEQFFGPGTRLTVL.

This clonotype was observed at least ten times. V is TRBV11-1 and J is TRBJ1-1; D possibly corresponds to TRBD1 (6 bases). With 3 bases removed from V and 4 bases from J, the gap between germline ends came to 9 bases. The CDR3 has 13 residues. In germline, CDR1 is SGHAT, CDR2 FQDESV (reference sequence). The CDR3 loop is CASSFGQITEAFF. Here the CDR3 DNA reads TGTGCCAGCAGCTTCGGACAGATCACTGAAGCTTTCTTT.

This clonotype was recorded at least ten times. The chain has TRBV2 and TRBJ2-5; D not resolved. The CDR3 loop spans 11 amino acids. Germline CDR1 reads SNHLY; CDR2 reads FYNNEI. Trimming removed 2 bases from V and 4 bases from J, with 2 bases in between. The DNA for the CDR3 is TGTGCCAGCAGTGAATCAGAGACCCAGTACTTC. Translation gives CASSESETQYF.

Of note for this clonotype: A read error may explain this, as a much larger clone is one base away. The rearrangement uses TRBV12-3 or TRBV12-4 and TRBJ2-2; 11 bases fit TRBD1. The CDR3 is 17 amino acids. CDR3 sequence (DNA): TGTGCCAGTAACCGAGGGGGGACAGGGGGTGGTACCGGGGAGCTGGTTTTT. Encoded protein: CASNRGGTGGGTGELVF.

This clonotype occurred many times. The rearrangement joins TRBV5-6 to TRBJ1-1; TRBD1 might be the D (5 bases). Germline V lookup: CDR1 SGHDT, CDR2 YYEEEE. CDR3 length equals 17 residues. V lost 0 bases and J lost 1, with 16 bases in between. CDR3 in amino acids: CASSLGSTGLRNTEAFF. For the CDR3, the DNA is TGTGCCAGCAGCTTGGGGAGTACAGGACTGAGGAACACTGAAGCTTTCTTT. Using reference TRBV5-6 and TRBJ1-1 for the parts outside the CDR3, the full variable domain is DAGVTQSPTHLIKTRGQQVTLRCSPKSGHDTVSWYQQALGQGPQFIFQYYEEEERQRGNFPDRFSGHQFPNYSSELNVNALLLGDSALYLCASSLGSTGLRNTEAFFGQGTRLTVV.

The sample holds many counts of this clonotype. The CDR3 sequence: CASSPFRVDTGELFF. CDR3 DNA: TGTGCCAGCAGTCCCTTTAGGGTTGACACCGGGGAGCTGTTTTTT. The J gene is TRBJ2-2, the V gene TRBV28; D uncertain. V was trimmed by 5 bases and J by 3 bases, leaving 13 bases between them. This CDR3 comprises 15 residues. Germline V gives CDR1 MDHEN, CDR2 SYDVKM.

This clonotype was found many times. V usage is TRBV29-1 and J usage is TRBJ2-3, with TRBD1 as a possible D gene (6 bases). The CDR3 runs to 15 residues. Germline loops: CDR1 SQVTM, CDR2 ANQGSEA. The ends were cut back, 6 bases at V and 1 base at J, with 17 bases in the middle. CDR3 amino acids: CSVAGQPGRTDTQYF. CDR3 nucleotide sequence: TGCAGCGTAGCCGGACAGCCGGGGCGCACAGATACGCAGTATTTT.

A note on this clonotype: This sequence may be a read error, since a much larger clone differs from it by one base. The V gene is TRBV20-1, the J gene TRBJ2-1; D gene ambiguous. The ends were cut back, 3 bases at V and 6 bases at J, with 15 bases in the middle. Germline CDR1 is DFQATT and CDR2 is SNEGSKA (reference sequence). CDR3 length equals 14 residues. The CDR3 here is CSASDPPLTNEQFF. The CDR3 DNA reads TGCAGTGCTAGCGACCCCCCCCTGACCAATGAGCAGTTCTTC.

The sample holds a few counts of this clonotype. The chain is built from TRBV14 and TRBJ2-1; no clear D gene. Germline V gene lookup returns CDR1 SGHDN and CDR2 FVKESK. The CDR3 consists of 14 residues. V lost 2 bases and J lost 2, with 7 bases in between. CDR3 region: CASSQQNPYNEQFF. As DNA, the CDR3 is TGTGCCAGCAGCCAACAGAACCCCTACAATGAGCAGTTCTTC.

In this sample, this clonotype turned up many times. The rearrangement joins TRBV11-2 to TRBJ2-2; 8 bases align to TRBD1. CDR1 is SGHAT and CDR2 is FQNNGV in the germline V gene. Losses at the gene ends were 0 bases for V and 7 bases for J; bases not matched to a gene: 7. The CDR3 spans 16 residues. CDR3 residues: CASSLEARGRFGELFF. The CDR3 bases are TGTGCCAGCAGCTTAGAGGCCAGGGGGCGCTTCGGGGAGCTGTTTTTT.

Many counts were recorded for this clonotype. The chain employs TRBV10-1 and TRBJ2-2, with unresolved D. The CDR3 sequence is 14 residues long. The ends were cut back, 0 bases at V and 6 bases at J, with 8 bases in the middle. Germline values: CDR1 WNHNN, CDR2 SYGVQD (reference sequence). The CDR3, as DNA: TGCGCCAGCAGTGAGTCGATTACCCCCGGGGAGCTGTTTTTT. It codes for CASSESITPGELFF.

The chain carries TRBV27 and TRBJ1-1; TRBD1 matches at 10 bases. The CDR3 spans 15 residues. Germline lookup yields CDR1 MNHEY and CDR2 SMNVEV (reference sequence). Trimming removed 3 bases from V and 7 bases from J; junction bases left unmatched: 8. The DNA of the CDR3 is TGTGCCAGCAGTTTTTGGACAGGGGGGGAAATTGAAGCTTTCTTT. Protein sequence: CASSFWTGGEIEAFF.

The chain has TRBV4-2 and TRBJ2-5, with 12 positions matching TRBD2. The trim removed 1 base at V and 5 bases at J, leaving 8 bases unmatched. Germline assignment: CDR1 LGHNA and CDR2 YNFKEQ. CDR3 length: 17 amino acids. The CDR3 coding sequence is TGTGCCAGCAGCCAAGTTTCCCTAGCGGGGGGGCCGGAGACCCAGTACTTC. Translating gives CASSQVSLAGGPETQYF.

The chain has TRBV4-1 and TRBJ2-2; perhaps TRBD2 as D (5 bases). The germline V gene encodes CDR1 MGHRA and CDR2 YSYEKL. The V end was cut by 6 bases, the J end by 1 base, with 9 bases between. CDR3 length equals 14 residues. The CDR3 is CASRLAGNTGELFF. For the CDR3, the DNA is TGCGCCAGCAGGCTGGCGGGGAACACCGGGGAGCTGTTTTTT.